Shown below are 3 T cell receptor beta chains from a single sample sequenced in a study of CD8 T cells in ankylosing spondylitis. MiXCR was run by TCRdb on the 5' RACE reads, yielding one entry per CDR3 protein. The table includes some 150,000 distinct CDR3 sequences, roughly 44% detected once. Sequenced input: synovial fluid, either unsorted or a sorted T cell fraction (not recorded which). These receptors came from a male donor with ankylosing spondylitis.

V gene TRBV30 combines with J gene TRBJ1-1; no firm D call. Germline V gives CDR1 GTSNPN, CDR2 SVGIG (reference sequence). Trimming took 3 bases from V and 4 from J, leaving 6 bases between them. This CDR3 comprises 11 residues. CDR3 coding DNA: TGTGCCTGGAGGGAACGCACTGAAGCTTTCTTT. Protein: CAWRERTEAFF.

This clonotype was seen repeatedly, ten times or more. The rearrangement links TRBV20-1 to TRBJ2-7; D perhaps matches TRBD1 (5 bases). The CDR3 is 13 amino acids. CDR1 is DFQATT, CDR2 SNEGSKA, per germline (reference sequence). V dropped 6 bases and J dropped 2 bases, with 14 bases sitting between them. CDR3 loop: CSAADSTPYEQYF. The CDR3 DNA is TGCAGTGCCGCCGACAGTACCCCCTACGAGCAGTACTTC.

A few counts support this clonotype. This chain joins TRBV4-3 and TRBJ2-1; D not resolved. The V end was cut by 2 bases, the J end by 10 bases, with 12 bases between. In germline, CDR1 is LGHNA, CDR2 YSLEER. The CDR3 loop spans 13 amino acids. In DNA form, the CDR3 reads TGCGCCAGCAGCCAATTTTTCCAGTCGGAGCAGTTCTTC. Translation: CASSQFFQSEQFF.